This entry lists 2 T cell receptor beta chains sequenced from one sample in a study of control samples from healthy donors and cancer patients. TCRdb's copy holds only in-frame clones and misses some; the assay was immunoSEQ multiplex PCR. The data show about 170,000 clones, with 90% to 95% seen just once and over 1.3% held by the top ten. Material: blood. These receptors all stem from a woman between 18 and 29 years old in good health.

This clone was seen only once. CDR3 in amino acids: CASSPPIRGWTEAFF. In DNA, the CDR3 is TGTGCCAGCAGTCCCCCGATCCGGGGGTGGACTGAAGCTTTCTTT. The chain uses TRBV28 and TRBJ1-1, with a weak D call TRBD1 (5 bases). With 5 bases removed from V and 5 bases from J, the gap between germline ends came to 18 bases. CDR3 length: 15 amino acids. The germline V gene encodes CDR1 MDHEN and CDR2 SYDVKM.

The chain joins TRBV5-1 to TRBJ2-7; 9 bases map to TRBD1. V lost 4 bases, J lost 3 bases, and 5 bases stayed unmatched. CDR3 length equals 14 residues. Germline CDR1 SGHRS, CDR2 YFSETQ. The CDR3 nucleotides are TGCGCCAGCAGCACCGGGACAGGGCTCTACGAGCAGTACTTC. Its protein is CASSTGTGLYEQYF.